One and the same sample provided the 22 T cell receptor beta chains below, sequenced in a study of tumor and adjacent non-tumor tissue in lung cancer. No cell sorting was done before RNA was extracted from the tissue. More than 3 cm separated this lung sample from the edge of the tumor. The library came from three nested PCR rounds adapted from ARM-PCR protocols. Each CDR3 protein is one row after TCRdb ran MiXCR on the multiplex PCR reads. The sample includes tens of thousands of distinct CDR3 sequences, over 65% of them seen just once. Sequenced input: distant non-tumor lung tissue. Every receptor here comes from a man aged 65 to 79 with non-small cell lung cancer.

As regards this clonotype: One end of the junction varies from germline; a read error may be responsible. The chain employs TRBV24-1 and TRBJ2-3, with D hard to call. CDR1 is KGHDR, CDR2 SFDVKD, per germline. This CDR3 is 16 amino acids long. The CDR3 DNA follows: TGTCCCACCAGTGATCCGACTCAGATCAGCACAGATACGCAGTATTTT. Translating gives CPTSDPTQISTDTQYF.

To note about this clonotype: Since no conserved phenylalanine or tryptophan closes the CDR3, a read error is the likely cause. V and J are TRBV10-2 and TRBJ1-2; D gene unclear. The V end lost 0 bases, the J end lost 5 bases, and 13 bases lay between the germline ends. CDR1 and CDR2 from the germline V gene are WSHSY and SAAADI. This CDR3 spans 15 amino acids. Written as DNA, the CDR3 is TGCGCCAGCAGTGAGTCGAGGGATCAGAGGTATGGCTACACCTCC. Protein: CASSESRDQRYGYTS.

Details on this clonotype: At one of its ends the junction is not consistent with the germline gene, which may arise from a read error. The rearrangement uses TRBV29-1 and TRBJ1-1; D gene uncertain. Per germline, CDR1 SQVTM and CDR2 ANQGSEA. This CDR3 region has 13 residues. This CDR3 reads CSVNRNMKTEAFF. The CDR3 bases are TGCAGCGTTAACAGAAATATGAAAACTGAAGCTTTCTTT.

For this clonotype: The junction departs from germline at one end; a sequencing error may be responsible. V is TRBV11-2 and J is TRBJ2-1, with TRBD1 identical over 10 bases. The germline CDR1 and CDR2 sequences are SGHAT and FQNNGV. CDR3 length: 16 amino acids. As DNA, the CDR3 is TGTGCCAGCAACTCGGTCGGGACAGGGGATATCAATGAGCAATTCTTC. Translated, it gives CASNSVGTGDINEQFF.

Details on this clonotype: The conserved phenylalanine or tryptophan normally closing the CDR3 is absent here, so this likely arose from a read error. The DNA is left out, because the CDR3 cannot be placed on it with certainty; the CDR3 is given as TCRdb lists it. The CDR3 region is CSVEQGAAGTEPFL. The rearrangement links TRBV29-1 to TRBJ1-1; TRBD1, as called in the table, went unchecked against the DNA. Germline-derived CDR1 and CDR2 are SQVTM and ANQGSEA. The CDR3 has 14 residues if both end residues are counted.

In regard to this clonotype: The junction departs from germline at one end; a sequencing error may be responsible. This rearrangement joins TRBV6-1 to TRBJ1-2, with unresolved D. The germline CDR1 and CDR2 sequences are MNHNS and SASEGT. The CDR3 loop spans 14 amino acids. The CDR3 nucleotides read TGTGTCAGCAGTGCGGACGGAAACCAGTATGGCAACACCTTC. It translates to CVSSADGNQYGNTF.

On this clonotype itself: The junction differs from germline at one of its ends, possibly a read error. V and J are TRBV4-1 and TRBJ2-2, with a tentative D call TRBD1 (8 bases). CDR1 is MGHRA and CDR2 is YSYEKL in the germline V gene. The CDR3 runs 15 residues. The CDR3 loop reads CANSLGQGGTGELLF. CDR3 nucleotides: TGCGCCAACAGCCTCGGACAGGGAGGGACCGGGGAGCTGTTGTTT.

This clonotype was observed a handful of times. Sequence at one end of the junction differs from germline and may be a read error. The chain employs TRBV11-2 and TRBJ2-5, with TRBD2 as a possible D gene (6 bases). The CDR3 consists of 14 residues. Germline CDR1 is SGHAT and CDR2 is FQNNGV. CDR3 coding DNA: TGTGCCAGCAGTTTAGATAGGGGCGGGGAGGCCCGGTACTTC. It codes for CASSLDRGGEARYF.

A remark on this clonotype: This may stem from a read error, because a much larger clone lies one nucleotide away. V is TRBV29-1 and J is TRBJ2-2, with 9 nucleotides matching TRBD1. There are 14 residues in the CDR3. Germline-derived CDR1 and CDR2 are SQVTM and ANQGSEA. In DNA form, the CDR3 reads TGCGGCGTTGGGGGACAGGGAGTCGGCGGGGAGCTGTTTTTT. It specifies CGVGGQGVGGELFF.

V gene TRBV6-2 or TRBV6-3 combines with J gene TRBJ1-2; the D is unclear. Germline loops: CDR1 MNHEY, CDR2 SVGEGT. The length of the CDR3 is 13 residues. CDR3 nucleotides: TGTGTCAGAAGTGCCGCCAGCATCTATGGCTACACCTTC. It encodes CVRSAASIYGYTF.

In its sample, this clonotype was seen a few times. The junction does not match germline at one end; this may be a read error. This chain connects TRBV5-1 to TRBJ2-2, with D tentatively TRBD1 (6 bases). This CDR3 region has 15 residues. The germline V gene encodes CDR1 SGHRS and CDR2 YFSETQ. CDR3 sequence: CASSLQGSNNGELFF. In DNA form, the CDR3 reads TGCGCCAGCAGCTTACAGGGTTCTAACAACGGGGAGCTGTTTTTT.

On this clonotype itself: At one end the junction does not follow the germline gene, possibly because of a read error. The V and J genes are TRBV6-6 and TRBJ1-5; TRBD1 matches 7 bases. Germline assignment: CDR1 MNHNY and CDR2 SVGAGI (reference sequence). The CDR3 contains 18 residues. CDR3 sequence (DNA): TGTGCCAGCAATTACTTCGAGTGGGGACAGAATAGCAATCAGCCCAAGCATTTT. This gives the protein CASNYFEWGQNSNQPKHF.

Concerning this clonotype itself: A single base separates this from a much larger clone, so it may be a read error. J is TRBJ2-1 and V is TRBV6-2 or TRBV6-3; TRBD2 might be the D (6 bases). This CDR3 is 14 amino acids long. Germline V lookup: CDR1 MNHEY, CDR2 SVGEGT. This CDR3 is CACSYGDLYNEQFF. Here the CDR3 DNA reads TGTGCCTGCAGCTACGGGGACTTGTACAATGAGCAGTTCTTC.

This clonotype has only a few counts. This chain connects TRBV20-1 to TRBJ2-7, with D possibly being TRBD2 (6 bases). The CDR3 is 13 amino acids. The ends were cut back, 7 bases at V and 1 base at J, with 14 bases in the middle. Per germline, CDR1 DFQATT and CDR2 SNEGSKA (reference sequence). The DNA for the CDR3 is TGCAGTGGCTTAGCGGAGAATTCCTACGAGCAGTACTTC. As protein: CSGLAENSYEQYF.

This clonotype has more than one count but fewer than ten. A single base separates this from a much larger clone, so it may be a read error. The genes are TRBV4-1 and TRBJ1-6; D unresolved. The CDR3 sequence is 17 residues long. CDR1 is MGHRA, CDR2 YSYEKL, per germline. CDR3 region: CASNQESKSSYNSPLHF. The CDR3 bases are TGCGCCAGCAACCAAGAGTCCAAATCCTCCTATAATTCACCCCTCCACTTT.

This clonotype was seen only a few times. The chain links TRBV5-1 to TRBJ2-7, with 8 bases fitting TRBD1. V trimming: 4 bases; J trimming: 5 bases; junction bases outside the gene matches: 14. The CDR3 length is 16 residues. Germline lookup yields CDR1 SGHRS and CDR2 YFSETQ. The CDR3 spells CASSPPLGQGANEQYF. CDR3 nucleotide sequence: TGCGCCAGCAGCCCACCTTTAGGGCAGGGGGCAAACGAGCAGTACTTC.

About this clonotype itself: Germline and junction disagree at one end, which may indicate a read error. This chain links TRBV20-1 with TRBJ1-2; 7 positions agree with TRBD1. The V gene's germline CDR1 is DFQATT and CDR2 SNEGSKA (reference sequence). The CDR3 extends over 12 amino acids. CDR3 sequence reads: CSARDRIYGYSF. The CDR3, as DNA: TGCAGTGCTAGGGACAGGATCTATGGCTACAGCTTC.

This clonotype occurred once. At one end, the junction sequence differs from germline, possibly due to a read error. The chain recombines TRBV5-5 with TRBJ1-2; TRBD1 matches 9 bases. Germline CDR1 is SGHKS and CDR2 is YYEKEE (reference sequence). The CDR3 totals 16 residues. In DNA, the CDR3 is TGTGCCAGCAGCTTGGAATATCTGGGACAGGGCCTTGGCTACACGTTC. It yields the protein CASSLEYLGQGLGYTF.

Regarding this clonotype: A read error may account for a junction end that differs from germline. This CDR3 reads CASSEWDMGPSSSPFHF. The DNA of the CDR3 is TGTGCCAGCAGCGAATGGGACATGGGCCCTTCTAGTTCACCCTTCCACTTT. The gene calls are TRBV11-2 and TRBJ1-6, with a weak D call TRBD1 (6 bases). The CDR3 is 17 residues long. From germline, CDR1 is SGHAT and CDR2 FQNNGV.

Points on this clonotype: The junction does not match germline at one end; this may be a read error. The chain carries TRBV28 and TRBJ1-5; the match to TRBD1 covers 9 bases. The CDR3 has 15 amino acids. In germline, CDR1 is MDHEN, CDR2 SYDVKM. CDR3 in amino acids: CASRAGTGSNQPQDF. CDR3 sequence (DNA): TGTGCCAGCAGGGCCGGGACAGGGAGCAATCAGCCCCAAGATTTT.

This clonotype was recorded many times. The CDR3 region is CASSLYPGRETQYF. The CDR3 nucleotides read TGTGCCAGCAGTTTATACCCAGGGAGGGAGACCCAGTACTTC. The chain combines TRBV28 with TRBJ2-5; D might be TRBD2 (6 bases). This CDR3 region has 14 residues. Per the germline V gene, CDR1 is MDHEN and CDR2 is SYDVKM. The ends were cut back, 1 base at V and 5 bases at J, with 11 bases in the middle.

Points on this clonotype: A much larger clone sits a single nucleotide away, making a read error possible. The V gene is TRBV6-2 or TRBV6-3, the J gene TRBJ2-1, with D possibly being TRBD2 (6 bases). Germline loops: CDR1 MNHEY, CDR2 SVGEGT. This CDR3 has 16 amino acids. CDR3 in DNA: TGTACCAGCAGTTACTTAGCGGCCTTCTCCTACAATGAGCAGTTCTTC. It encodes CTSSYLAAFSYNEQFF.